Each of the 5 T cell receptor beta chains below was sequenced from the same sample in a study of blood T cell repertoires in COVID-19. The data were produced by immunoSEQ multiplex PCR, yet TCRdb's version contains in-frame clones alone and is incomplete. The sample has 250,000 to 350,000 clones, about nine tenths seen once. Sequencing was done on a sample of PBMCs or T cells enriched from blood (not recorded which). These receptors all stem from a woman under 30 who had recovered from COVID-19.

The V call is TRBV4-2, the J call TRBJ1-1; the D is unclear. Looked up from germline, CDR1 is LGHNA and CDR2 is YNFKEQ. V shed 0 bases and J shed 2 bases, with 16 bases lying between them. CDR3 length: 17 amino acids. CDR3 DNA: TGTGCCAGCAGCCAAGATCCCCGCGGGTCCTCTAACACTGAAGCTTTCTTT. Protein: CASSQDPRGSSNTEAFF.

V and J are TRBV6-1 and TRBJ2-7, with 9 bases fitting TRBD2. From germline, CDR1 is MNHNS and CDR2 SASEGT. The junction had 9 bases not matched to a gene; V was cut back by 3 bases and J by 0 bases. This CDR3 has 17 amino acids. The CDR3 protein is CASSDPGLAVSSYEQYF. The DNA of the CDR3 is TGTGCCAGCAGTGACCCGGGACTAGCCGTAAGCTCCTACGAGCAGTACTTC.

CDR3 nucleotide sequence: TGTGCCAGCAGTCCTTTTGGGACTAGCGGTAGCAATGAGCAGTTCTTC. It codes for CASSPFGTSGSNEQFF. This chain links TRBV9 with TRBJ2-1; 11 bases fit TRBD2. Trimming removed 5 bases from V and 6 bases from J; junction bases left unmatched: 10. Germline V gene data show CDR1 as SGDLS and CDR2 as YYNGEE. The CDR3 is 16 residues long.

This chain connects TRBV25-1 to TRBJ1-2; 7 bases fit TRBD1. V was pared by 6 bases and J by 0 bases, with 7 bases of the junction left unmatched. There are 15 residues in the CDR3. The V gene's germline CDR1 is MGHDK and CDR2 SYGVNS. This chain's CDR3 is CASSLPGQPNYGYTF. The DNA of the CDR3 is TGTGCCAGCAGCCTCCCGGGACAGCCTAACTATGGCTACACCTTC.

The chain links TRBV29-1 to TRBJ1-1, with D maybe TRBD1 (6 bases). V was shortened by 5 bases and J by 5 bases, with 15 bases between the two germline ends. This CDR3 is built from 13 residues. CDR1 is SQVTM, CDR2 ANQGSEA, per germline. DNA of the CDR3: TGCAGCGTTCAAGGCCGAGGGGGAACTGAAGCTTTCTTT. Its translation is CSVQGRGGTEAFF.